This TCR beta chain is from a study of T cell repertoires in cytomegalovirus infection. Whole-study context: Public signatures in TCR beta pointed to CMV infection and matching HLA type.

TCRdb called the reads again in MiXCR, with one record for every CDR3 protein. The data contain about a million distinct CDR3 sequences, around 32% of them singletons. This CDR3 comprises 17 residues. The germline V gene has CDR1 SGHDT and CDR2 YYEEEE. About this clonotype itself: Antigen: not known. A read error may produce the germline difference seen at one junction end.

This sample comprised cultured CD8+ T cells from PBMCs, obtained from culture after CMV antigen stimulation. The chain carries TRBV5-6 and TRBJ2-2; D possibly corresponds to TRBD1 (5 bases). The sequence came from a human donor in good health (CMV status not recorded). Some clones in this sample may be carry-over from other donors' samples. The CDR3 is CASSLVGWTPNIGELFF. The DNA of the CDR3 is TGTGCCAGCAGCTTGGTTGGTTGGACACCGAACATCGGGGAGCTGTTTTTT.